The source of this T cell receptor beta chain is a study of T cells in Graves' hyperthyroidism and ophthalmopathy. General study results and limits: Blood also contained most expanded thyroid clonotypes above 0.001. Ophthalmopathy and stable hyperthyroidism were told apart by a 13 V-J model.

Uncontrolled infection, other autoimmune disease, pregnancy and lactation each barred patients from inclusion. Thyroid ultrasound and orbital computed tomography, with clinical symptoms and serum thyroxine and TRAb, informed diagnoses. Amplification of TCR beta CDR3 regions was performed using RNA transcripts as template. TCR CDR3 underwent first-round RT-PCR with the HTBI primer set. TCRdb re-called the multiplex PCR reads with MiXCR, one entry per CDR3 protein. Found here are around 400,000 distinct CDR3 sequences, around 15% of them singletons; the top ten hold approximately 20%. V lost 6 bases and J lost 5; bases outside the gene matches: 8. Germline CDR1 and CDR2: SNHLY and FYNNEI. The CDR3 totals 14 residues. About this clonotype: Its antigen remains unknown.

The sequence was collected from a woman aged 55-75 years with Graves' ophthalmopathy. V and J are TRBV2 and TRBJ2-5; 8 nucleotides match TRBD2. Sequenced: blood. CDR3 nucleotide sequence: TGTGCCAGCAGACGCCCAGCGGGAGTGGAGACCCAGTACTTC. Translating gives CASRRPAGVETQYF.